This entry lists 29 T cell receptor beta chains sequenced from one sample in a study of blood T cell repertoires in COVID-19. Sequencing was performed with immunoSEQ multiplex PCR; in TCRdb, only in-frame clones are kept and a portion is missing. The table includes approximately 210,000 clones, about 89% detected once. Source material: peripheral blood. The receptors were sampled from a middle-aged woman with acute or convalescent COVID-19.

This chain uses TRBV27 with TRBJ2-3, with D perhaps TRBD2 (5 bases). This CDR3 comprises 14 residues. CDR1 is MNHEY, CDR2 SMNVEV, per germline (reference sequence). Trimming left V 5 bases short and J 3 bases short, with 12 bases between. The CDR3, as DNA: TGTGCCAGCAGTCCGGGAATCCTAACAGATACGCAGTATTTT. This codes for CASSPGILTDTQYF.

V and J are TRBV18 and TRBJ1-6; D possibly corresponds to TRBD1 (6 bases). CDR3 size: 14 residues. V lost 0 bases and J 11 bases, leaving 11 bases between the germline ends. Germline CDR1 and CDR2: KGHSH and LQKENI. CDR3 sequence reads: CASSPPREGAPLHF. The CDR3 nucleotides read TGTGCCAGCTCACCACCCAGGGAGGGGGCACCCCTCCACTTT.

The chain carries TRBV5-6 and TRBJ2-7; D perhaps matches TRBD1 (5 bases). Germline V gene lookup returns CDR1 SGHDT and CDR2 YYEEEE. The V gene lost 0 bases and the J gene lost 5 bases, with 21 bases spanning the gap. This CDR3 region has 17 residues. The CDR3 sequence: CASSLARLRQGSHEQYV. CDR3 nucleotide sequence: TGTGCCAGCAGCTTGGCGCGCTTGCGCCAGGGTTCCCACGAGCAGTACGTC.

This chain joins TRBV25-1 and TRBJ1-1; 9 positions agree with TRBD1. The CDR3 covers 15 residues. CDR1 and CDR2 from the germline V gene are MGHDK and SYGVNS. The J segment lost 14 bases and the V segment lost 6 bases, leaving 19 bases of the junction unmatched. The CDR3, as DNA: TGTGCCAGCAGGGATACTACAGGGGGCCCCGGCTCGGGATTCTTT. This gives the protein CASRDTTGGPGSGFF. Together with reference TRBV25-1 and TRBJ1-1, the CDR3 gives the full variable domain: EADIYQTPRYLVIGTGKKITLECSQTMGHDKMYWYQQDPGMELHLIHYSYGVNSTEKGDLSSESTVSRIRTEHFPLTLESARPSHTSQYLCASRDTTGGPGSGFFGQGTRLTVV.

This CDR3 is CASSGLVDYGYTF. The CDR3 DNA reads TGTGCCAGCTCGGGTCTAGTTGACTATGGCTACACCTTC. This sequence joins TRBV3-1 (or the pseudogene TRBV3-2) and TRBJ1-2; D not certain. The CDR3 length is 13 residues. Trimming removed 8 bases from V and 3 bases from J, with 13 bases in between. Germline CDR1 is LGHDT and CDR2 is YNNKEL (reference sequence).

CDR3 sequence (DNA): TGCAGCGTTCGACAGTTAGACACTGAAGCTTTCTTT. Translation: CSVRQLDTEAFF. This chain uses TRBV29-1 with TRBJ1-1, with D possibly being TRBD1 (5 bases). V lost 5 bases and J 3 bases, leaving 10 bases between the germline ends. CDR1 SQVTM and CDR2 ANQGSEA come from the germline V gene. The CDR3 has 12 residues.

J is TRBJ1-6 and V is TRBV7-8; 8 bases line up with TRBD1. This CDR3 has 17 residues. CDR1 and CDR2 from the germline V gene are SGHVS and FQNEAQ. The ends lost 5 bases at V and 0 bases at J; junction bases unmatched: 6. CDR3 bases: TGTGCCAGCAGCCTACAAGGACAGGGCTCCTATAATTCACCCCTCCACTTT. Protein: CASSLQGQGSYNSPLHF. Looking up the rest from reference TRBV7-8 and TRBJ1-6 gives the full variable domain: GAGVSQSPRYKVAKRGQDVALRCDPISGHVSLFWYQQALGQGPEFLTYFQNEAQLDKSGLPSDRFFAERPEGSVSTLKIQRTQQEDSAVYLCASSLQGQGSYNSPLHFGNGTRLTVT.

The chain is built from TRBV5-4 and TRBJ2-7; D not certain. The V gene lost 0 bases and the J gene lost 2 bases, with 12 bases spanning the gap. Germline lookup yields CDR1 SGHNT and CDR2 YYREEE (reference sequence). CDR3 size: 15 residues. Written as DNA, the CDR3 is TGTGCCAGCAGCTTGGACCGAACTCGCCCCTACGAGCAGTACGTC. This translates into CASSLDRTRPYEQYV.

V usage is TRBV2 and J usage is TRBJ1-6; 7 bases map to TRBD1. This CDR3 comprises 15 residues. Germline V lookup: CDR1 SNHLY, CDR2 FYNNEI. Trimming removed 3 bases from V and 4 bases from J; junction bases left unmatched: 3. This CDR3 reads CASSDMGQYNSPLHF. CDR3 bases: TGTGCCAGCAGTGACATGGGACAGTATAATTCACCCCTCCACTTT. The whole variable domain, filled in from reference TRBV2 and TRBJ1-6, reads EPEVTQTPSHQVTQMGQEVILRCVPISNHLYFYWYRQILGQKVEFLVSFYNNEISEKSEIFDDQFSVERPDGSNFTLKIRSTKLEDSAMYFCASSDMGQYNSPLHFGNGTRLTVT.

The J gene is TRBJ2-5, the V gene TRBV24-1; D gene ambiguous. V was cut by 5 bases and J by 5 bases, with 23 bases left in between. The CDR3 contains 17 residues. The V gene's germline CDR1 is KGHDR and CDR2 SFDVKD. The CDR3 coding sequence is TGTGCCACCAGTGCCAAACCCTCACGGTCTTACCTGGAGACCCAGTACTTC. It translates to CATSAKPSRSYLETQYF.

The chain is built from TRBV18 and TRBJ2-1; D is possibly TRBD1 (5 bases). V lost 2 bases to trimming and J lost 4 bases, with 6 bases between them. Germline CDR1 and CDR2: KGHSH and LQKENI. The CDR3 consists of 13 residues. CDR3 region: CASSPKGYNEQFF. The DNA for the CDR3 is TGTGCCAGCTCACCAAAGGGGTACAATGAGCAGTTCTTC. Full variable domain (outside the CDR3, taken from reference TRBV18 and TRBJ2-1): NAGVMQNPRHLVRRRGQEARLRCSPMKGHSHVYWYRQLPEEGLKFMVYLQKENIIDESGMPKERFSAEFPKEGPSILRIQQVVRGDSAAYFCASSPKGYNEQFFGPGTRLTVL.

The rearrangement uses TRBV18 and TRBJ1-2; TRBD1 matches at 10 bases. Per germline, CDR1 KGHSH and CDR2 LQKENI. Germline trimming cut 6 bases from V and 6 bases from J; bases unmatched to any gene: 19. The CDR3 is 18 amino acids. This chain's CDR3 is CASSQTGQGEILRDGYTF. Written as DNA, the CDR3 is TGTGCCAGCTCCCAAACTGGACAGGGGGAAATCCTCCGGGATGGCTACACCTTC.

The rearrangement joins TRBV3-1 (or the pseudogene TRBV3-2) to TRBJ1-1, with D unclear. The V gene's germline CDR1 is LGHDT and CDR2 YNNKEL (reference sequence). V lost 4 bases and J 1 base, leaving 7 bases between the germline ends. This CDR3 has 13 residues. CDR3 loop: CASSPRSNTEAFF. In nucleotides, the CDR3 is TGTGCCAGCAGCCCCCGGTCGAACACTGAAGCTTTCTTT.

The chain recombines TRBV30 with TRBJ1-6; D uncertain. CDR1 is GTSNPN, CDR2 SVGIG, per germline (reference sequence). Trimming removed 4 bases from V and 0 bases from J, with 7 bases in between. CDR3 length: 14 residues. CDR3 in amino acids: CAWTPSSYNSPLHF. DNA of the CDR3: TGTGCCTGGACTCCGAGCTCCTATAATTCACCCCTCCACTTT.

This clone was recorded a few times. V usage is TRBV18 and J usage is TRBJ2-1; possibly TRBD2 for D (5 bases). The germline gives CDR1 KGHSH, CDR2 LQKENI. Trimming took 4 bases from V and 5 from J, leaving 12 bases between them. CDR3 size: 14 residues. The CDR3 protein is CASSRRGADNEQFF. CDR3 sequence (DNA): TGTGCCAGCTCACGACGGGGAGCGGACAATGAGCAGTTCTTC. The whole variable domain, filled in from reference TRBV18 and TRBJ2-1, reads NAGVMQNPRHLVRRRGQEARLRCSPMKGHSHVYWYRQLPEEGLKFMVYLQKENIIDESGMPKERFSAEFPKEGPSILRIQQVVRGDSAAYFCASSRRGADNEQFFGPGTRLTVL.

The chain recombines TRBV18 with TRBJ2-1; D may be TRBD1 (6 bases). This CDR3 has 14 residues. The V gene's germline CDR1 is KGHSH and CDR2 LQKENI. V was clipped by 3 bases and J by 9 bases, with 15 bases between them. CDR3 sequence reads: CASSPYQGTGEQFF. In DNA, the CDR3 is TGTGCCAGCTCACCTTACCAGGGGACGGGTGAGCAGTTCTTC. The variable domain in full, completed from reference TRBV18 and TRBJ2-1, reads NAGVMQNPRHLVRRRGQEARLRCSPMKGHSHVYWYRQLPEEGLKFMVYLQKENIIDESGMPKERFSAEFPKEGPSILRIQQVVRGDSAAYFCASSPYQGTGEQFFGPGTRLTVL.

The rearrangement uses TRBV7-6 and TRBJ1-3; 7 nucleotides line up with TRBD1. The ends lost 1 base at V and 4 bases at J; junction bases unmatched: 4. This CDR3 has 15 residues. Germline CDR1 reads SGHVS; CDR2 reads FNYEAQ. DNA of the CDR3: TGTGCCAGCAGCTTAGATGGGACAGACGGAAACACCATATATTTT. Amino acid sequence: CASSLDGTDGNTIYF.

The DNA for the CDR3 is TGTGCCAGCAGCGGTACCCAGGGGACTGAAGCTTTCTTT. Its protein is CASSGTQGTEAFF. The genes are TRBV7-9 and TRBJ1-1; D may be TRBD1 (6 bases). Germline V gene lookup returns CDR1 SEHNR and CDR2 FQNEAQ (reference sequence). V lost 5 bases and J 5 bases, leaving 12 bases between the germline ends. This CDR3 comprises 13 residues.

CDR3 DNA sequence: TGTGCCACCAGCAAGGGACAGGGGGCAGCTGGGGCCAACGTCCTGACTTTC. Translation: CATSKGQGAAGANVLTF. The chain recombines TRBV15 with TRBJ2-6; 12 bases match TRBD1. This CDR3 has 17 residues. CDR1 and CDR2 from the germline V gene are LNHNV and YYDKDF (reference sequence). V shed 4 bases, J shed 2 bases, and the junction held 3 bases outside the gene matches.

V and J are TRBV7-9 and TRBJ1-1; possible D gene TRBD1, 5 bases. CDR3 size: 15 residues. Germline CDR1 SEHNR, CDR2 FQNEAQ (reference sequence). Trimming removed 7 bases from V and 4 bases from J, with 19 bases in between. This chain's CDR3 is CASTFLRGRSTEAFF. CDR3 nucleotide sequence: TGTGCCAGCACCTTCTTAAGGGGTCGGAGCACTGAAGCTTTCTTT.

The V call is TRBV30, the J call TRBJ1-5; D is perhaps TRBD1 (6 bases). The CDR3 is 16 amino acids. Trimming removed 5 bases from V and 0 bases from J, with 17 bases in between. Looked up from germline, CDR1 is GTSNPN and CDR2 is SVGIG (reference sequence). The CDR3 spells CAWAPRGRYSNQPQHF. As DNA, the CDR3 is TGTGCCTGGGCACCCAGGGGAAGGTATAGCAATCAGCCCCAGCATTTT.

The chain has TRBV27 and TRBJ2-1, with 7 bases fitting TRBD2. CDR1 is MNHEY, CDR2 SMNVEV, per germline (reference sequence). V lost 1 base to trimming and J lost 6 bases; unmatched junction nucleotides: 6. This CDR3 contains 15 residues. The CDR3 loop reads CASSLLSGVSNEQFF. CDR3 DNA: TGTGCCAGCAGTTTATTAAGCGGGGTAAGCAATGAGCAGTTCTTC.

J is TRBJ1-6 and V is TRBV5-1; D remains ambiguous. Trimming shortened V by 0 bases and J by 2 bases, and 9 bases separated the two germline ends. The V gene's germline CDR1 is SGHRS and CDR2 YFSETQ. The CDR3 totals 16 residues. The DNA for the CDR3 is TGCGCCAGCAGCTTGGCCTCCCGGGCCTATAATTCACCCCTCCACTTT. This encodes CASSLASRAYNSPLHF. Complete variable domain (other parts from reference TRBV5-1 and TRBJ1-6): KAGVTQTPRYLIKTRGQQVTLSCSPISGHRSVSWYQQTPGQGLQFLFEYFSETQRNKGNFPGRFSGRQFSNSRSEMNVSTLELGDSALYLCASSLASRAYNSPLHFGNGTRLTVT.

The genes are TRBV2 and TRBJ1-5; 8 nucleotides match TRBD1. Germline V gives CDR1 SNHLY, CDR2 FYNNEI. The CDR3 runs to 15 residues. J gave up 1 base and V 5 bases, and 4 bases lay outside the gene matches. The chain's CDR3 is CASSTGQVSNQPQHF. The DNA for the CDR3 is TGTGCCAGCAGTACGGGACAGGTGAGCAATCAGCCCCAGCATTTT. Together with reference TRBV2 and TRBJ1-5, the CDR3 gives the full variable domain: EPEVTQTPSHQVTQMGQEVILRCVPISNHLYFYWYRQILGQKVEFLVSFYNNEISEKSEIFDDQFSVERPDGSNFTLKIRSTKLEDSAMYFCASSTGQVSNQPQHFGDGTRLSIL.

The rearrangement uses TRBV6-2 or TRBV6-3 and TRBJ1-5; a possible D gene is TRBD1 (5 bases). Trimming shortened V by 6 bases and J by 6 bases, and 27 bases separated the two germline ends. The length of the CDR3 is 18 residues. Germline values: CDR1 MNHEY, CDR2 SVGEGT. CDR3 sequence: CASSRSGAGKELTQPQHF. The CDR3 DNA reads TGTGCCAGCAGCCGATCCGGAGCAGGGAAGGAATTGACTCAGCCCCAGCATTTT.

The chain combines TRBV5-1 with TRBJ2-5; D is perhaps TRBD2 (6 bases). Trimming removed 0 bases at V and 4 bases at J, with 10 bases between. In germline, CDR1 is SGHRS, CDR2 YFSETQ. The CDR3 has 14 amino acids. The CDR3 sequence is CASSLDGGRETQYF. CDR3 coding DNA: TGCGCCAGCAGCTTGGACGGGGGTCGAGAGACCCAGTACTTC. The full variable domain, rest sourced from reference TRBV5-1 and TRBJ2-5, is KAGVTQTPRYLIKTRGQQVTLSCSPISGHRSVSWYQQTPGQGLQFLFEYFSETQRNKGNFPGRFSGRQFSNSRSEMNVSTLELGDSALYLCASSLDGGRETQYFGPGTRLLVL.

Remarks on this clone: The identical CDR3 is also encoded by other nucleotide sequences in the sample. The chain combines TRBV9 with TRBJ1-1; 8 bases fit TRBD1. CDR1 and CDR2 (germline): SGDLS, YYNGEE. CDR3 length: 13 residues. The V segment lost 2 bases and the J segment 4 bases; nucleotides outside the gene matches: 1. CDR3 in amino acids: CASSVTGGTEAFF. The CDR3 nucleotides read TGTGCCAGCAGCGTCACAGGGGGCACTGAAGCTTTCTTT.

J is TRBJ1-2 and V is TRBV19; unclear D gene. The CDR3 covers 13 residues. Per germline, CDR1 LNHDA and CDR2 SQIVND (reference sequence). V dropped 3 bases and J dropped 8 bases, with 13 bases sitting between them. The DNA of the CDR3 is TGTGCCAGTAGTATGGGAGGTCCCGGAGGCTACACCTTC. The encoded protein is CASSMGGPGGYTF.

This chain's CDR3 is CASSGQGGEKLFF. The DNA for the CDR3 is TGCGCCAGCAGCGGGCAGGGAGGAGAAAAACTGTTTTTT. The chain employs TRBV5-1 and TRBJ1-4, with D tentatively TRBD1 (5 bases). This CDR3 is 13 amino acids long. Germline values: CDR1 SGHRS, CDR2 YFSETQ. The V gene lost 4 bases and the J gene lost 8 bases, with 12 bases spanning the gap.